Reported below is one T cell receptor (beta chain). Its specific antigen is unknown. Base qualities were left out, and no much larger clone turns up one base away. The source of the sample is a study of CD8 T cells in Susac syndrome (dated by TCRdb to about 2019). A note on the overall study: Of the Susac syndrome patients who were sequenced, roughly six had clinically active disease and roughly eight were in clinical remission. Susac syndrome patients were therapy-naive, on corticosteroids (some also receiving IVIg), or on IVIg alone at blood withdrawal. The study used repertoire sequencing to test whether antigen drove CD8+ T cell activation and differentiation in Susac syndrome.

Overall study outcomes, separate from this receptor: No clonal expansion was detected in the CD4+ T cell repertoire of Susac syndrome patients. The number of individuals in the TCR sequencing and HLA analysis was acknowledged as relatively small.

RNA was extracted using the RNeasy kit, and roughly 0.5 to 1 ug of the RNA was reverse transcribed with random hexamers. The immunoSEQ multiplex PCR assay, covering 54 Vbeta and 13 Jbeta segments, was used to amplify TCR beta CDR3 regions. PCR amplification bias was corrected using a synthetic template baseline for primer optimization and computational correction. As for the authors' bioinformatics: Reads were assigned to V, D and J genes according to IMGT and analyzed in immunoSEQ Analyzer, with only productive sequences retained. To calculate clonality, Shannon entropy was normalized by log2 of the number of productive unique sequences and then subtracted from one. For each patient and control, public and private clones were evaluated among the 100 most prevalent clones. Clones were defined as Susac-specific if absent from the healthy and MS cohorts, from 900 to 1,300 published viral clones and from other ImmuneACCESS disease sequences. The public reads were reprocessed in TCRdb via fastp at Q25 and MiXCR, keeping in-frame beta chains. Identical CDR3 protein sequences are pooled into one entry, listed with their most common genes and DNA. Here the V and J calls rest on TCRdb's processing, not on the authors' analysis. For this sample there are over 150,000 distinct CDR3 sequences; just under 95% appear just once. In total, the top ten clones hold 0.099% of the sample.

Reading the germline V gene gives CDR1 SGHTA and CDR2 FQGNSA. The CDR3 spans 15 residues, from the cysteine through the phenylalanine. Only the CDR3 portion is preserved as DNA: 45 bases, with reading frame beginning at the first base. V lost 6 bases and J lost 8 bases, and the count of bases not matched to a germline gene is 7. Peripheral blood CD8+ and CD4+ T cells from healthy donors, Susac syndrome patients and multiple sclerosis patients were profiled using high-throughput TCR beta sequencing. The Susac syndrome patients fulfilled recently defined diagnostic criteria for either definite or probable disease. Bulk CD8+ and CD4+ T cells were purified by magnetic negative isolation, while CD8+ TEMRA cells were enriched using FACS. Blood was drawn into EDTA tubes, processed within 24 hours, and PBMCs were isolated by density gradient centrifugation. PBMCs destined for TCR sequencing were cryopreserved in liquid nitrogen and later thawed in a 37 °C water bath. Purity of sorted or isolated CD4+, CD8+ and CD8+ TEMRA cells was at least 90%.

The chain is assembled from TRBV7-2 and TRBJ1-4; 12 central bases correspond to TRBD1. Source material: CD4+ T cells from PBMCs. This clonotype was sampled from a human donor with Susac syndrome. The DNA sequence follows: TGTGCCAGCAGTCTTGCCGGGACAGGGGGCGAAAAACTGTTTTTT. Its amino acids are CASSLAGTGGEKLFF.